Listed below are T cell receptor beta chains from one sample, sequenced in a study of CD8 T cells in Susac syndrome. TCRdb redid the calling of the immunoSEQ multiplex PCR reads with MiXCR, one entry per CDR3 protein. Here the sample spans about 130,000 distinct CDR3 sequences, roughly 80% being singletons. The sequenced sample consisted of CD8+ T cells from PBMCs. Every receptor here comes from a human donor with multiple sclerosis. The CDR3 runs from the conserved cysteine through the conserved F or W. The D gene is left open where the match is weak. The size entry is marked missing in some rows and otherwise reads once, few, many or a size class.

J: TRBJ1-2
size: NA
D: NA
V: TRBV6-1
CDR3: CASSERWTNYGYTF
DNA: TGTGCCAGCAGTGAACGATGGACTAACTATGGCTACACCTTC

J: TRBJ2-3
size: once
D: NA
V: TRBV7-8
CDR3: CASSSGSRGKSTDTQYF
DNA: TGTGCCAGCAGCAGTGGTTCTAGGGGGAAGTCGACAGATACGCAGTATTTT

J: TRBJ2-2
size: NA
D: TRBD2
V: TRBV4-3
CDR3: CASSQGGLSGMGGELFF
DNA: TGCGCCAGCAGCCAAGGAGGCCTTAGCGGGATGGGCGGGGAGCTGTTTTTT

J: TRBJ1-2
size: NA
D: NA
V: TRBV5-5
CDR3: CASSLLTGPYGYTF
DNA: TGTGCCAGCAGCTTACTGACTGGACCTTATGGCTACACCTTC

J: TRBJ1-5
size: NA
D: NA
V: TRBV12-3/TRBV12-4
CDR3: CASRPGSQGWGSNQPQHF
DNA: TGTGCCAGCAGACCGGGGAGCCAGGGTTGGGGTAGCAATCAGCCCCAGCATTTT

J: TRBJ2-1
size: NA
D: TRBD2
V: TRBV12-3/TRBV12-4
CDR3: CASLPREGGAYNEQFF
DNA: TGTGCCAGCCTGCCGCGGGAGGGTGGGGCCTACAATGAGCAGTTCTTC

J: TRBJ2-3
size: NA
D: NA
V: TRBV4-3
CDR3: CASSQDSRGMSTDTQYF
DNA: TGCGCCAGCAGCCAAGATAGCCGGGGGATGAGCACAGATACGCAGTATTTT

J: TRBJ2-7
size: NA
D: NA
V: TRBV5-1
CDR3: CASSLGPGIPYEQYF
DNA: TGCGCCAGCAGCTTGGGGCCAGGGATCCCCTACGAGCAGTACTTC

J: TRBJ1-2
size: NA
D: NA
V: TRBV27
CDR3: CASSSRSPNYGYTF
DNA: TGTGCCAGCAGTTCCCGGTCTCCGAACTATGGCTACACCTTC

J: TRBJ2-2
size: NA
D: NA
V: TRBV5-4
CDR3: CASSLGQKTDVTNTGELFF
DNA: TGTGCCAGCAGCTTAGGGCAGAAGACAGACGTTACGAACACCGGGGAGCTGTTTTTT

J: TRBJ2-2
size: NA
D: NA
V: TRBV29-1
CDR3: CSVEVGAASGGELFF
DNA: TGCAGCGTTGAAGTAGGGGCTGCGTCGGGCGGGGAGCTGTTTTTT

J: TRBJ2-5
size: few
D: TRBD1
V: TRBV13
CDR3: CASSTGTGTQETQYF
DNA: TGTGCCAGCAGCACCGGGACAGGGACTCAAGAGACCCAGTACTTC

J: TRBJ1-1
size: NA
D: TRBD1
V: TRBV7-9
CDR3: CASSSQTGEDTEAFF
DNA: TGTGCCAGCAGCTCCCAGACAGGGGAGGACACTGAAGCTTTCTTT

J: TRBJ1-2
size: few
D: TRBD1
V: TRBV11-2
CDR3: CASSLILPGTGYGYTF
DNA: TGTGCCAGCAGCTTAATTCTTCCCGGGACAGGATATGGCTACACCTTC

J: TRBJ2-1
size: NA
D: NA
V: TRBV20-1
CDR3: CSASPRSGENNEQFF
DNA: TGCAGTGCTAGCCCCCGGAGCGGCGAAAACAATGAGCAGTTCTTC

J: TRBJ1-4
size: few
D: TRBD1
V: TRBV7-2
CDR3: CASSLTGEEKLFF
DNA: TGTGCCAGCAGCTTAACAGGGGAGGAAAAACTGTTTTTT

J: TRBJ1-5
size: NA
D: NA
V: TRBV5-5
CDR3: CASSTVDQPQHF
DNA: TGTGCCAGCAGCACAGTGGATCAGCCCCAGCATTTT

J: TRBJ2-2
size: once
D: TRBD2
V: TRBV27
CDR3: CASSLLLAGGSGELFF
DNA: TGTGCCAGCAGTCTCCTCCTAGCGGGAGGGTCCGGGGAGCTGTTTTTT

J: TRBJ2-5
size: once
D: NA
V: TRBV14
CDR3: CASSQRGPGETQYF
DNA: TGTGCCAGCAGCCAAAGAGGACCCGGGGAGACCCAGTACTTC

J: TRBJ2-3
size: NA
D: TRBD2
V: TRBV27
CDR3: CASSPIAGGTDTQYF
DNA: TGTGCCAGCAGTCCGATAGCGGGGGGCACAGATACGCAGTATTTT

J: TRBJ1-1
size: NA
D: NA
V: TRBV27
CDR3: CASSLYNPMNTEAFF
DNA: TGTGCCAGCAGTTTATACAACCCCATGAACACTGAAGCTTTCTTT

J: TRBJ1-5
size: NA
D: NA
V: TRBV19
CDR3: CASSILGGMSNQPQHF
DNA: TGTGCCAGTAGTATACTAGGTGGTATGAGCAATCAGCCCCAGCATTTT

J: TRBJ1-2
size: few
D: TRBD1
V: TRBV5-6
CDR3: CASSLKTQGAWDYGYTF
DNA: TGTGCCAGCAGCTTGAAAACGCAGGGGGCTTGGGACTATGGCTACACCTTC

J: TRBJ2-1
size: once
D: NA
V: TRBV7-9
CDR3: CASSHPGTSKEQFF
DNA: TGTGCCAGCAGCCATCCCGGGACCAGTAAAGAGCAGTTCTTC

J: TRBJ2-7
size: NA
D: NA
V: TRBV18
CDR3: CASSPSGTQYEQYF
DNA: TGTGCCAGCTCACCATCCGGGACACAATACGAGCAGTACTTC